These 27 T cell receptor beta chains were all obtained from the same sample, sequenced in a study of response to subunit inactivated influenza vaccine. TCRdb reprocessed the RT-PCR reads via MiXCR and lists one record per CDR3 protein. The data contain roughly 780,000 distinct CDR3 sequences, less than 20% of them singletons. This material consisted of PBMCs from blood, taken 4 to 6 days after vaccination. These receptors were obtained from a man aged 50-59 years who received an inactivated influenza vaccine.

V usage is TRBV10-1 and J usage is TRBJ2-2; no firm D call. Germline-derived CDR1 and CDR2 are WNHNN and SYGVQD (reference sequence). Trimming removed 3 bases at V and 2 bases at J, with 19 bases between. CDR3 length: 18 amino acids. CDR3 bases: TGCGCCAGCAGTGACCGGGTTCCCGGCCCCGCAAACACCGGGGAGCTGTTTTTT. Translation: CASSDRVPGPANTGELFF.

This clonotype has just a few counts. The chain links TRBV15 to TRBJ2-3; TRBD2 matches at 7 bases. From germline, CDR1 is LNHNV and CDR2 YYDKDF (reference sequence). The CDR3 is made up of 17 amino acids. V gave up 4 bases and J gave up 0 bases; unmatched junction bases: 10. CDR3: CATSNTESGASTDTQYF. For the CDR3, the DNA is TGTGCCACCAGCAACACTGAGAGCGGGGCAAGCACAGATACGCAGTATTTT.

The V call is TRBV11-2, the J call TRBJ1-2; the D gene is possibly TRBD1 (6 bases). CDR1 is SGHAT, CDR2 FQNNGV, per germline. V dropped 5 bases and J dropped 6 bases, with 13 bases sitting between them. CDR3 size: 13 residues. The CDR3 spells CASSRGAGDGYTF. CDR3 DNA sequence: TGTGCCAGCAGCCGAGGGGCAGGGGATGGCTACACCTTC.

The chain has TRBV7-2 and TRBJ2-1, with TRBD2 identical over 14 bases. CDR1 is SGHTA, CDR2 FQGNSA, per germline. The CDR3 consists of 17 residues. Losses at the gene ends were 8 bases for V and 4 bases for J; bases not matched to a gene: 10. The CDR3 here is CASRMGLAGVTYNEQFF. For the CDR3, the DNA is TGTGCCAGCCGGATGGGACTAGCGGGAGTAACTTACAATGAGCAGTTCTTC.

The sample holds many counts of this clonotype. The rearrangement joins TRBV12-3 or TRBV12-4 to TRBJ2-5; perhaps D is TRBD1 or TRBD2 (5 bases each). Between the trimmed V and J ends, which lost 7 bases and 4 bases, there was a span of 16 bases. CDR3 length equals 14 residues. This CDR3 is CASTTLSGGETQYF. The CDR3 region has the DNA TGTGCCAGCACCACCCTGAGTGGGGGAGAGACCCAGTACTTC.

The chain employs TRBV3-1 and TRBJ1-4; D call uncertain. V was trimmed by 1 base and J by 6 bases, leaving 3 bases between them. Germline V gene sequence: CDR1 LGHDT, CDR2 YNNKEL (reference sequence). The CDR3 runs 12 residues. For the CDR3, the DNA is TGTGCCAGCAGCCAAGGTTATGAAAAACTGTTTTTT. Encoded protein: CASSQGYEKLFF.

This clonotype was found a few times. CDR3 protein: CASSSSSGSPGDTQYF. The DNA for the CDR3 is TGCGCCAGCAGCTCTTCCTCCGGGTCCCCGGGAGATACGCAGTATTTT. The chain employs TRBV4-3 and TRBJ2-3; D is undetermined. The CDR3 is made up of 16 amino acids. Trimming took 5 bases from V and 5 from J, leaving 20 bases between them. Germline CDR1 is LGHNA and CDR2 is YSLEER.

For the CDR3, the DNA is TGTGCCAGCAGTTTATCACAGGGGGATGGAAATGAGCAGTTCTTC. This encodes CASSLSQGDGNEQFF. The chain has TRBV27 and TRBJ2-1, with 8 bases identical to TRBD1. After removal of 0 bases from V and 7 bases from J, the junction contained 5 bases not matched to a gene. The CDR3 is 15 amino acids. Germline loops: CDR1 MNHEY, CDR2 SMNVEV (reference sequence).

The CDR3 region has the DNA TGCGCCAGCAGCCAACCTCGGGGCAATCGGTGGCTAGCCAAAAACATTCAGTACTTC. This encodes CASSQPRGNRWLAKNIQYF. J is TRBJ2-4 and V is TRBV4-1; D is possibly TRBD1 or TRBD2 (5 bases each). The CDR3 spans 19 residues. V lost 2 bases to trimming and J lost 0 bases, with 20 bases between them. Germline CDR1 reads MGHRA; CDR2 reads YSYEKL.

This clonotype was seen more than once but under ten times. The genes are TRBV20-1 and TRBJ2-2; 10 bases are shared with TRBD2. The ends lost 6 bases at V and 2 bases at J; junction bases unmatched: 15. This CDR3 contains 18 residues. Germline V lookup: CDR1 DFQATT, CDR2 SNEGSKA (reference sequence). CDR3 nucleotides: TGCAGTGCGCCCAATGGACTAGCGGAGACGTCAAACACCGGGGAGCTGTTTTTT. This translates into CSAPNGLAETSNTGELFF.

This chain joins TRBV9 and TRBJ2-1; TRBD1 or TRBD2 may be the D gene (5 bases each). From germline, CDR1 is SGDLS and CDR2 YYNGEE. The length of the CDR3 is 17 residues. Trimming removed 0 bases from V and 0 bases from J, with 13 bases in between. CDR3 sequence (DNA): TGTGCCAGCAGCGTAGCGGCTGGTGGGGGCTCCTACAATGAGCAGTTCTTC. The encoded protein is CASSVAAGGGSYNEQFF.

The chain links TRBV3-1 to TRBJ1-1; the D is unclear. The CDR3 has 13 amino acids. V shed 1 base and J shed 5 bases, with 8 bases lying between them. Per the germline V gene, CDR1 is LGHDT and CDR2 is YNNKEL (reference sequence). DNA of the CDR3: TGTGCCAGCAGCCAAGTGGCGGGAACTGAAGCTTTCTTT. It encodes CASSQVAGTEAFF.

This clonotype was picked up many times. The gene calls are TRBV18 and TRBJ2-1; D is unclear. Germline V gene lookup returns CDR1 KGHSH and CDR2 LQKENI. V was pared by 4 bases and J by 7 bases, with 17 bases between. The CDR3 extends over 15 amino acids. The CDR3: CASSLGSLIMNEQFF. In nucleotides, the CDR3 is TGTGCCAGCTCACTCGGCTCCCTGATCATGAATGAGCAGTTCTTC.

V is TRBV20-1 and J is TRBJ2-5; 8 positions match TRBD1. The length of the CDR3 is 14 residues. The germline V gene has CDR1 DFQATT and CDR2 SNEGSKA (reference sequence). With V trimmed by 1 base and J by 1 base, 2 bases remained unmatched. In DNA form, the CDR3 reads TGCAGTGCTAGAGGACAGGGGACCCAAGAGACCCAGTACTTC. The encoded protein is CSARGQGTQETQYF.

This clonotype was counted only a few times. The rearrangement uses TRBV27 and TRBJ2-1, with D unclear. Germline lookup yields CDR1 MNHEY and CDR2 SMNVEV (reference sequence). Trimming removed 0 bases from V and 1 base from J, with 10 bases in between. There are 16 residues in the CDR3. The DNA of the CDR3 is TGTGCCAGCAGTTTATCGTGGGCGGTTTCCTACAATGAGCAGTTCTTC. It codes for CASSLSWAVSYNEQFF.

This chain uses TRBV3-1 with TRBJ2-5; D possibly matches TRBD1 or TRBD2 (5 bases each). Germline V lookup: CDR1 LGHDT, CDR2 YNNKEL (reference sequence). The CDR3 is 15 residues long. The ends were cut back, 1 base at V and 5 bases at J, with 14 bases in the middle. Written as DNA, the CDR3 is TGTGCCAGCAGCCAAGTTCTCAGGGACGAGGAGACCCAGTACTTC. It codes for CASSQVLRDEETQYF.

Only a few counts were recorded for this clonotype. The chain is built from TRBV7-2 and TRBJ2-1, with D perhaps TRBD2 (5 bases). The CDR3 runs 13 residues. CDR1 and CDR2 (germline): SGHTA, FQGNSA. Trimming took 1 base from V and 9 from J, leaving 10 bases between them. The CDR3 region is CASSLVLSGEQFF. The CDR3, as DNA: TGTGCCAGCAGCTTAGTTTTAAGCGGTGAGCAGTTCTTC. Variable domain in full (rest from reference TRBV7-2 and TRBJ2-1): GAGVSQSPSNKVTEKGKDVELRCDPISGHTALYWYRQSLGQGLEFLIYFQGNSAPDKSGLPSDRFSAERTGGSVSTLTIQRTQQEDSAVYLCASSLVLSGEQFFGPGTRLTVL.

A few counts support this clonotype. The chain carries TRBV9 and TRBJ2-1, with 10 bases lining up with TRBD2. The V gene's germline CDR1 is SGDLS and CDR2 YYNGEE. The CDR3 is made up of 15 amino acids. V lost 7 bases, J lost 6 bases, and 10 bases stayed unmatched. The CDR3 spells CASGKRTSGSNEQFF. Here the CDR3 DNA reads TGTGCCAGCGGGAAACGGACTAGCGGTTCCAATGAGCAGTTCTTC.

This clonotype was seen a handful of times. J is TRBJ1-2 and V is TRBV12-3 or TRBV12-4; D perhaps matches TRBD1 (5 bases). The CDR3 is 13 amino acids. The ends were cut back, 7 bases at V and 4 bases at J, with 13 bases in the middle. The CDR3 protein is CASTAGGGYGYTF. In DNA form, the CDR3 reads TGTGCCAGCACCGCGGGTGGGGGCTATGGCTACACCTTC.

The V call is TRBV7-8, the J call TRBJ2-7; TRBD1 matches 7 bases. This CDR3 contains 16 residues. With V trimmed by 3 bases and J by 4 bases, 12 bases remained unmatched. Germline-derived CDR1 and CDR2 are SGHVS and FQNEAQ. The CDR3 reads CASSFYGQAGAYEQYF. For the CDR3, the DNA is TGTGCCAGCAGCTTCTACGGACAGGCGGGCGCGTACGAGCAGTACTTC. Variable domain in full (rest from reference TRBV7-8 and TRBJ2-7): GAGVSQSPRYKVAKRGQDVALRCDPISGHVSLFWYQQALGQGPEFLTYFQNEAQLDKSGLPSDRFFAERPEGSVSTLKIQRTQQEDSAVYLCASSFYGQAGAYEQYFGPGTRLTVT.

The gene calls are TRBV28 and TRBJ1-5; D unresolved. Trimming cost V 7 bases and J 0 bases, with 10 bases left between them. Germline V lookup: CDR1 MDHEN, CDR2 SYDVKM. CDR3 length: 14 amino acids. The CDR3 spells CASIPDRSNQPQHF. CDR3 DNA: TGTGCCAGCATTCCTGACCGTAGCAATCAGCCCCAGCATTTT.

The V gene is TRBV7-8, the J gene TRBJ2-6; D unresolved. The germline V and J ends were trimmed by 5 bases and 1 base, with 15 bases remaining between them. This CDR3 is built from 17 residues. In germline, CDR1 is SGHVS, CDR2 FQNEAQ. This CDR3 is CASSTRTGRSGANVLTF. The CDR3 nucleotides read TGTGCCAGCAGCACCCGGACCGGTAGGTCTGGGGCCAACGTCCTGACTTTC.

The CDR3 reads CASSLSSNTGELFF. The CDR3 DNA sequence: TGTGCCAGCAGCTTGTCTTCGAACACCGGGGAGCTGTTTTTT. This chain uses TRBV7-3 with TRBJ2-2; no firm D call. From germline, CDR1 is SGHTA and CDR2 FQGTGA. V lost 3 bases and J 0 bases, leaving 5 bases between the germline ends. This CDR3 is 14 amino acids long.

The V and J genes are TRBV12-3 or TRBV12-4 and TRBJ2-7, with no clear D. V lost 6 bases, J lost 3 bases, and 12 bases lay in between. This CDR3 has 13 amino acids. The CDR3 here is CASSLKLNYEQYF. CDR3 bases: TGTGCCAGCAGCCTTAAGTTGAACTACGAGCAGTACTTC.

There are a few counts of this clonotype. This chain connects TRBV12-3 or TRBV12-4 to TRBJ1-1; D unclear. The V and J ends lost 6 bases and 6 bases respectively, with 5 bases between them. The CDR3 totals 10 residues. The CDR3 DNA follows: TGTGCCAGCAGGGGATCTGAAGCTTTCTTT. It yields the protein CASRGSEAFF.

The J gene is TRBJ2-5, the V gene TRBV7-6; D is unresolved. The CDR3 is 14 residues long. The V and J ends lost 1 base and 4 bases respectively, with 10 bases between them. Germline V lookup: CDR1 SGHVS, CDR2 FNYEAQ. The CDR3 sequence is CASSLVVYRETQYF. The CDR3 region has the DNA TGTGCCAGCAGCTTAGTGGTGTACCGAGAGACCCAGTACTTC. The entire variable domain, with the rest obtained from reference TRBV7-6 and TRBJ2-5, is as follows: GAGVSQSPRYKVTKRGQDVALRCDPISGHVSLYWYRQALGQGPEFLTYFNYEAQQDKSGLPNDRFSAERPEGSISTLTIQRTEQRDSAMYRCASSLVVYRETQYFGPGTRLLVL.

This clonotype was seen a few times. The CDR3, as DNA: TGTGCCTGGAGTGAAGGATACAGACAAGAGACCCAGTACTTC. Its translation: CAWSEGYRQETQYF. The rearrangement links TRBV30 to TRBJ2-5; D is unclear. The CDR3 length is 14 residues. Germline assignment: CDR1 GTSNPN and CDR2 SVGIG (reference sequence). Deletions cut 1 base from V and 2 bases from J, with 11 bases between.